A single T cell receptor (beta chain) is shown here with its context. Its antigen is undetermined. The CDR3 loop spans 17 amino acids. In triplicate, each CD8+ T cell subset was sorted at some 300,000 cells per replicate. The data stem from a study of CXCR3-negative and CXCR3-positive naive CD8 T cells. Points from the study as a whole: Similar levels of surface CD5 were seen between naive subsets; TCR strength was inferred from TRB CDR3 properties. For memory CD8+ cells diversity was much lower, but both naive subsets had comparably high diversity. TRBV-TRBJ usage was alike in naive CXCR3-negative and CXCR3-positive cells but differed in memory cells.

UMI-labeled 5' RACE TRB cDNA libraries were prepared from the cells. TCRdb re-called the 5' RACE reads and shows each CDR3 protein once, DNA omitted. The sample data list about 40,000 distinct CDR3 sequences. The V and J genes are TRBV12-2 and TRBJ1-2. TRBV12-2 is an annotated pseudogene. Source material: memory CD8+ T cells from blood. The clonotype was recovered from a human donor in good health. Some clones in this sample may be carry-over from other donors' samples. This chain's CDR3 is CASRPRQGPSAHYGYTF.